This TCR beta chain was captured in a study of T cells in localized non-small cell lung cancer. Study outcomes and limitations: Turning up in adjacent lung were a median 57 of the top 100 tumor clones.

Generated by immunoSEQ multiplex PCR, the TCRdb table keeps only in-frame clones and is missing some. This table holds 21,000 or so clones, around 90% found once. Comments on this clone: Its antigen remains unknown.

Trimming removed 0 bases from V and 2 bases from J, with 11 bases in between. This CDR3 spans 15 amino acids. From germline, CDR1 is SQVTM and CDR2 ANQGSEA. This chain uses TRBV29-1 with TRBJ2-1; tentative D call: TRBD2 (6 bases). The sample was peripheral blood mononuclear cells, taken before any cancer treatment. This receptor was taken from a male donor older than 55 with stage II lung adenocarcinoma. In nucleotides, the CDR3 is TGCAGCGTTGAAGATCGCGGGAAGGCCTACAATGAGCAGTTCTTC. It specifies CSVEDRGKAYNEQFF.